These 3 T cell receptor beta chains originate from one sample sequenced in a study of identical twins. In TCRdb, the 5' RACE reads were re-called with MiXCR into one record per CDR3 protein. The sample has around 510,000 distinct CDR3 sequences, roughly an eighth seen once; the top ten hold more than 0.8%. Separately, the same data were catalogued under a study of yellow fever vaccine responses in identical twins.

The specimen was CD4+ T cells sorted from blood. The origin of the receptors is a woman under 30 in good health.

This clonotype has only a few counts. This chain links TRBV20-1 with TRBJ2-3; D call uncertain. Trimming took off 6 bases at V and 6 bases at J, with 10 bases between the two ends. The CDR3 covers 11 residues. Germline V gives CDR1 DFQATT, CDR2 SNEGSKA (reference sequence). The CDR3 here is CSAPLVDTQYF. CDR3 nucleotide sequence: TGCAGTGCACCTTTGGTCGATACGCAGTATTTT.

The chain combines TRBV24-1 with TRBJ2-3, with a weak D call TRBD1 (6 bases). Germline V gives CDR1 KGHDR, CDR2 SFDVKD. Deletions cut 6 bases from V and 6 bases from J, with 12 bases between. The CDR3 is made up of 13 amino acids. The CDR3 nucleotides read TGTGCCACCAGTCACAGGGTTGGGGATACGCAGTATTTT. Translated: CATSHRVGDTQYF.

The sample holds one count of this clonotype. V and J are TRBV28 and TRBJ2-2; maybe TRBD2 (6 bases). The germline gives CDR1 MDHEN, CDR2 SYDVKM. V was trimmed by 8 bases and J by 4 bases, leaving 11 bases between them. CDR3 length: 13 amino acids. CDR3 loop: CASYQGGTGELFF. CDR3 bases: TGTGCCAGCTATCAGGGAGGCACCGGGGAGCTGTTTTTT. Full variable domain (rest looked up from reference TRBV28 and TRBJ2-2): DVKVTQSSRYLVKRTGEKVFLECVQDMDHENMFWYRQDPGLGLRLIYFSYDVKMKEKGDIPEGYSVSREKKERFSLILESASTNQTSMYLCASYQGGTGELFFGEGSRLTVL.